The present TCR beta chain was sequenced within a study of response to subunit inactivated influenza vaccine. Study outcomes and limitations: The authors offered the suggestion that each seasonal influenza vaccination recruits few new T cells.

TCRdb used MiXCR to reprocess the RT-PCR reads, holding one entry per CDR3 protein. The table shows around 750,000 distinct CDR3 sequences, with around 20% occurring only once. A note on this clonotype: No antigen is known for it.

Unmatched junction bases numbered 6, after V lost 5 bases and J lost 5 bases. Germline CDR1 SGHVS, CDR2 FQNEAQ. This CDR3 comprises 16 residues. This chain connects TRBV7-8 to TRBJ2-3, with TRBD2 identical over 14 bases. The receptor's source is a man aged 45 to 65 who received an inactivated influenza vaccine. This material consisted of PBMCs from blood, taken about 5 days after vaccination. The CDR3: CASSLGTSGSVDTQYF. DNA of the CDR3: TGTGCCAGCAGCCTAGGGACTAGCGGGAGTGTAGATACGCAGTATTTT.